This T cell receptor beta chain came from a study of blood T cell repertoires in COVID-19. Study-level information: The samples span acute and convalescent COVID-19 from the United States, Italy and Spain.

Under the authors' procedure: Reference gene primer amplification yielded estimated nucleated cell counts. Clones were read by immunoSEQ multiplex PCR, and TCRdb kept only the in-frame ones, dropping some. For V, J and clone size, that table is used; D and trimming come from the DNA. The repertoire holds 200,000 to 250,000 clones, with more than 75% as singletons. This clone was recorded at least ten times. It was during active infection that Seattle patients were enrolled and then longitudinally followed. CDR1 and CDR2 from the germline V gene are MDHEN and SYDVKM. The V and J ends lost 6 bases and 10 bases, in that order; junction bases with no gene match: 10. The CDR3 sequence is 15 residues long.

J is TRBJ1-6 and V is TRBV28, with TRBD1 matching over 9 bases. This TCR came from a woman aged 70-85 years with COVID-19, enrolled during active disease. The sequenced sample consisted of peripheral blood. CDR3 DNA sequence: TGTGCCAGCAGCTTAGGACAGGGGTATCGATCACCCCTCCACTTT. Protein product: CASSLGQGYRSPLHF.